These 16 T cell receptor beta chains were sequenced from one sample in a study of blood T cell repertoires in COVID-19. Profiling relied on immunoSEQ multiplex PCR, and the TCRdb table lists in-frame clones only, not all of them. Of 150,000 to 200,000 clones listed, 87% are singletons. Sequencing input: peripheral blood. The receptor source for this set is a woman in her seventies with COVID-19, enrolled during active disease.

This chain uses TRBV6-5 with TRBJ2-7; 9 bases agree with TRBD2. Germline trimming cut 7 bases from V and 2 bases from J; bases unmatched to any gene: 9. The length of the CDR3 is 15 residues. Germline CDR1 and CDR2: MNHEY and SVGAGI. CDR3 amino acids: CASNPGSGGTYEQYF. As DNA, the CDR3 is TGTGCCAGCAACCCGGGTAGCGGGGGTACCTACGAGCAGTACTTC.

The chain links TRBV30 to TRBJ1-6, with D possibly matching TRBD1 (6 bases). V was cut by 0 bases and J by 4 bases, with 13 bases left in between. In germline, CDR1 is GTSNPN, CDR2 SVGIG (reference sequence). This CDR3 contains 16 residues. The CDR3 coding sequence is TGTGCCTGGAGTGTACCGCAGGGGCGGTATAATTCACCCCTCCACTTT. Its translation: CAWSVPQGRYNSPLHF.

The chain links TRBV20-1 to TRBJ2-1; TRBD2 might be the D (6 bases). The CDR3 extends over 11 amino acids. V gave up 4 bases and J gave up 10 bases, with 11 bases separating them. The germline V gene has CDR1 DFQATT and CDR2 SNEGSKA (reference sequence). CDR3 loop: CSAMGGTEQFF. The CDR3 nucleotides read TGCAGTGCTATGGGGGGAACGGAGCAGTTCTTC.

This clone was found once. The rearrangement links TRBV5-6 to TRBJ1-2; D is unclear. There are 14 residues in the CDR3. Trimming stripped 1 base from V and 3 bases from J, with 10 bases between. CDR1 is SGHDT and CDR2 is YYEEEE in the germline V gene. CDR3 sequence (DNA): TGTGCCAGCAGCTTGCTGGGAGCTGACTATGGCTACACCTTC. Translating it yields CASSLLGADYGYTF. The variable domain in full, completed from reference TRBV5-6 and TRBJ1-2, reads DAGVTQSPTHLIKTRGQQVTLRCSPKSGHDTVSWYQQALGQGPQFIFQYYEEEERQRGNFPDRFSGHQFPNYSSELNVNALLLGDSALYLCASSLLGADYGYTFGSGTRLTVV.

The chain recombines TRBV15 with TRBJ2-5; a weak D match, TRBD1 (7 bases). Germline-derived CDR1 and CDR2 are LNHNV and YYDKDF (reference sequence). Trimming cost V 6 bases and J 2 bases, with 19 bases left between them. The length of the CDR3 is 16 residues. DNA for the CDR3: TGTGCCACCAGTAATGCGGGACAGACGAATCAAGAGACCCAGTACTTC. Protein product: CATSNAGQTNQETQYF.

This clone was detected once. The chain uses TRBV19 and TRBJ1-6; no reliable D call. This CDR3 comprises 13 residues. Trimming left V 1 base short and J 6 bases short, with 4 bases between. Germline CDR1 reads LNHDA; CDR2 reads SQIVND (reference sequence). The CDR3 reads CASSIGGNSPLHF. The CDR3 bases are TGTGCCAGTAGTATAGGCGGTAATTCACCCCTCCACTTT.

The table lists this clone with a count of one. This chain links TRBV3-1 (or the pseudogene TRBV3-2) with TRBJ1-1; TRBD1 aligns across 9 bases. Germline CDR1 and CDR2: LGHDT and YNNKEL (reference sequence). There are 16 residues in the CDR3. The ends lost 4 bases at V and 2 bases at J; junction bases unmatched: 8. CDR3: CASSPDGTGYNTEAFF. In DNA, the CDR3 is TGTGCCAGCAGCCCGGACGGGACAGGGTATAACACTGAAGCTTTCTTT.

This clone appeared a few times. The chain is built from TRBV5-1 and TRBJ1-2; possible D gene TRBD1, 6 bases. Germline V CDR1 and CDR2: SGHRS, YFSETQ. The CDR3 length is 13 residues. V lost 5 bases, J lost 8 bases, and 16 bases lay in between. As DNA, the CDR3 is TGCGCCAGCAGTTACAACAGGGTATACGGCTACACCTTC. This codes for CASSYNRVYGYTF.

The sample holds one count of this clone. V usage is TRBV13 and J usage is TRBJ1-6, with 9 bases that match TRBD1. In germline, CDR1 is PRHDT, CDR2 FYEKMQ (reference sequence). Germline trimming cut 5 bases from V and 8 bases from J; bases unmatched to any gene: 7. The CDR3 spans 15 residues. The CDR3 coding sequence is TGTGCCAGCAGCCGGCCGCGGGACAGGGATTCACCCCTCCACTTT. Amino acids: CASSRPRDRDSPLHF.

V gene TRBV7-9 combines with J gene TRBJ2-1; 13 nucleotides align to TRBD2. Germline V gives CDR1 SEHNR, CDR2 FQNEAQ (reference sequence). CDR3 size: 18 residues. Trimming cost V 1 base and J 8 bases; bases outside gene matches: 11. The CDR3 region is CASSLERLAGGPGDEQFF. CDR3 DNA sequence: TGTGCCAGCAGCTTAGAACGACTAGCGGGGGGCCCGGGGGATGAGCAGTTCTTC.

The DNA of the CDR3 is TGTGCCAGCAGTTACGGGGGGGCGAGATATTTT. It codes for CASSYGGARYF. The genes are TRBV6-6 and TRBJ2-3, with a possible D match to TRBD2 (7 bases). Trimming pared 2 bases from V and 15 bases from J, leaving 12 bases between. This CDR3 has 11 amino acids. Germline V lookup: CDR1 MNHNY, CDR2 SVGAGI (reference sequence).

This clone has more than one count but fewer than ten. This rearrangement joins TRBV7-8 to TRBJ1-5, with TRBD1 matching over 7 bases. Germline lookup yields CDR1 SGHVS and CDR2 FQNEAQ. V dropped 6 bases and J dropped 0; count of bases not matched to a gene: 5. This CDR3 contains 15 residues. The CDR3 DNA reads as TGTGCCAGCAGTTCCAGACAGGGTAGCAATCAGCCCCAGCATTTT. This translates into CASSSRQGSNQPQHF.

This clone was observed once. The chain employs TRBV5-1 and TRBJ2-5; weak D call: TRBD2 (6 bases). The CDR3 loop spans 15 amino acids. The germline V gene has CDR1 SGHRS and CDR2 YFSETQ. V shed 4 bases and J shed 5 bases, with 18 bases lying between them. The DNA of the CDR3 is TGCGCCAGCAGCCCCTCCCCCGGGACTCTGGAGACCCAGTACTTC. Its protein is CASSPSPGTLETQYF.

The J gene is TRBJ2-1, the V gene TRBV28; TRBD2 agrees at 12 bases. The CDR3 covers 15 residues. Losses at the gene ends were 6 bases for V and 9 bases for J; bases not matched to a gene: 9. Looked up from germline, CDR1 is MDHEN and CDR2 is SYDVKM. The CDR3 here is CASSPTSGGRGEQFF. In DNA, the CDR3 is TGTGCCAGCAGCCCTACTAGCGGGGGGCGGGGTGAGCAGTTCTTC.

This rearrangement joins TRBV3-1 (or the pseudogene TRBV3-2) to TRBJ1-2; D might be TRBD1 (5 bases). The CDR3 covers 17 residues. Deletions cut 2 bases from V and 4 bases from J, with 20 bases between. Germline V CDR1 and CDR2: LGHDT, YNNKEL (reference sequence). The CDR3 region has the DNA TGTGCCAGCAGCCAATGGTCGGGGGGGGTTAAAAGCTATGGCTACACCTTC. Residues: CASSQWSGGVKSYGYTF.

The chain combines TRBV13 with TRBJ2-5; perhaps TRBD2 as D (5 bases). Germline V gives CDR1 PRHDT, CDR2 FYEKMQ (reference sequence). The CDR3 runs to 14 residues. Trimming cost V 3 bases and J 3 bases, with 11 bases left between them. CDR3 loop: CASSFGGLKETQYF. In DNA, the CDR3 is TGTGCCAGCAGCTTTGGAGGACTTAAAGAGACCCAGTACTTC.